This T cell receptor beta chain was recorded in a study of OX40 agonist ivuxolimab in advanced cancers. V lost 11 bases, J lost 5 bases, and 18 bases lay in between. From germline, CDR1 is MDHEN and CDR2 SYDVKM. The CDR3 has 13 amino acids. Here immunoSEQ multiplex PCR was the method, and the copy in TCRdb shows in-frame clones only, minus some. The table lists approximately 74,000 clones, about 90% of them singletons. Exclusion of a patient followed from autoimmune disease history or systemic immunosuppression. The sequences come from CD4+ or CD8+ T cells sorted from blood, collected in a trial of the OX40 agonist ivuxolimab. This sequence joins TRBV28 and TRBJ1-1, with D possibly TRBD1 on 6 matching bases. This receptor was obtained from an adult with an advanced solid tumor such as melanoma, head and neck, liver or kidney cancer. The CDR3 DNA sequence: TGTGCCCTCCAAGGGGGGGCCAGGACTGAAGCTTTCTTT. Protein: CALQGGARTEAFF.